The 12 T cell receptor beta chains below all came from one sample that was sequenced in a study of neurological immune-mediated disorders. TCRdb called the 5' RACE reads again in MiXCR, with one record for every CDR3 protein. The sample yields 80,000 to 85,000 distinct CDR3 sequences, around 2.6% seen once. The sample consisted of PBMCs. Receptors originate from a woman in her 30s with multiple sclerosis.

This clonotype showed up many times. The chain couples TRBV3-1 to TRBJ2-7; 15 bases match TRBD2. In germline, CDR1 is LGHDT, CDR2 YNNKEL (reference sequence). This CDR3 contains 19 residues. With 0 bases clipped from V and 3 bases from J, the junction kept 9 bases outside the gene matches. The CDR3 DNA follows: TGTGCCAGCAGCCAAGATCTTGGACTAGCGGGAGGGGCCCTCTACGAGCAGTACTTC. It specifies CASSQDLGLAGGALYEQYF.

This clonotype was picked up many times. The rearrangement joins TRBV28 to TRBJ2-3; 7 bases fit TRBD2. V shed 5 bases, J shed 6 bases, and the junction held 11 bases outside the gene matches. Germline assignment: CDR1 MDHEN and CDR2 SYDVKM. The CDR3 covers 15 residues. Here the CDR3 reads CASSTRRGSSDTQYF. Written as DNA, the CDR3 is TGTGCCAGCAGTACCCGGCGGGGGAGCTCGGATACGCAGTATTTT.

The sample holds many counts of this clonotype. The rearrangement links TRBV5-6 to TRBJ1-1; D call uncertain. From germline, CDR1 is SGHDT and CDR2 YYEEEE. CDR3 length: 16 amino acids. V was clipped by 4 bases and J by 1 base, with 17 bases between them. DNA for the CDR3: TGTGCCAGCAGCCCCTTTGGTAGGCAGTGGAACACTGAAGCTTTCTTT. It codes for CASSPFGRQWNTEAFF.

In this sample, this clonotype turned up many times. The chain links TRBV5-1 to TRBJ2-5; D is undetermined. Germline CDR1 reads SGHRS; CDR2 reads YFSETQ. The CDR3 contains 15 residues. Trimming took 7 bases from V and 5 from J, leaving 21 bases between them. This CDR3 is CASSPLTGGTETQYF. CDR3 sequence (DNA): TGCGCCAGCTCCCCCCTTACCGGCGGTACGGAGACCCAGTACTTC. The entire variable domain, with the rest obtained from reference TRBV5-1 and TRBJ2-5, is as follows: KAGVTQTPRYLIKTRGQQVTLSCSPISGHRSVSWYQQTPGQGLQFLFEYFSETQRNKGNFPGRFSGRQFSNSRSEMNVSTLELGDSALYLCASSPLTGGTETQYFGPGTRLLVL.

This clonotype was seen at least ten times. The chain has TRBV29-1 and TRBJ2-7, with D perhaps matching TRBD1 (5 bases). The V end lost 4 bases, the J end lost 5 bases, and 12 bases lay between the germline ends. From germline, CDR1 is SQVTM and CDR2 ANQGSEA. The CDR3 loop spans 12 amino acids. CDR3 sequence reads: CSVVLGPHEQYF. The DNA of the CDR3 is TGCAGCGTTGTACTGGGGCCGCACGAGCAGTACTTC.

This clonotype has a count of ten or more. The chain links TRBV6-6 to TRBJ1-1; 10 bases are shared with TRBD1. The CDR3 is 14 residues long. Germline lookup yields CDR1 MNHNY and CDR2 SVGAGI (reference sequence). V was clipped by 1 base and J by 8 bases; unmatched bases: 4. The CDR3 region is CASSYLGQGWEAFF. The DNA of the CDR3 is TGTGCCAGCAGTTACTTGGGACAGGGGTGGGAAGCTTTCTTT.

This clonotype has at least ten counts. This chain joins TRBV12-3 or TRBV12-4 and TRBJ2-1, with TRBD2 matching 9 bases. With V trimmed by 7 bases and J by 8 bases, 12 bases remained unmatched. This CDR3 spans 15 amino acids. The CDR3 reads CASTQRGTSIHEQFF. The CDR3 nucleotides are TGTGCCAGCACCCAAAGGGGGACTAGCATCCATGAGCAGTTCTTC.

This clonotype was recorded at least ten times. The CDR3 loop reads CASSMDGMNTEAFF. The CDR3 bases are TGCGCCAGCAGCATGGACGGAATGAACACTGAAGCTTTCTTT. The gene calls are TRBV5-1 and TRBJ1-1; no clear D gene. There are 14 residues in the CDR3. CDR1 and CDR2 from the germline V gene are SGHRS and YFSETQ. V was trimmed by 4 bases and J by 0 bases, leaving 10 bases between them.

The table lists this clonotype with many counts. This chain uses TRBV20-1 with TRBJ1-2; 7 nucleotides agree with TRBD1. V was pared by 4 bases and J by 12 bases, with 17 bases of the junction left unmatched. The CDR3 loop spans 14 amino acids. CDR1 is DFQATT and CDR2 is SNEGSKA in the germline V gene (reference sequence). The CDR3 protein is CSATYRERAGGDTF. Written as DNA, the CDR3 is TGCAGTGCTACCTACAGGGAAAGGGCAGGGGGAGACACCTTC.

This clonotype has at least ten counts. The junction and the germline gene differ at one end; a read error may be behind it. This chain links TRBV7-9 with TRBJ1-3; TRBD1 might be the D (6 bases). This CDR3 is built from 13 residues. Germline values: CDR1 SEHNR, CDR2 FQNEAQ (reference sequence). CDR3 nucleotides: TGTGCCAACAGCAGGGGATATGGAAACACCATATATTTT. Protein sequence: CANSRGYGNTIYF.

This clonotype occurred many times. V is TRBV7-6 and J is TRBJ2-2; 8 bases line up with TRBD2. V lost 1 base and J lost 4; bases outside the gene matches: 5. The CDR3 totals 16 residues. Germline-derived CDR1 and CDR2 are SGHVS and FNYEAQ. The CDR3 reads CASSLVPAGVTGELFF. The CDR3 DNA sequence: TGTGCCAGCAGCTTAGTTCCAGCGGGAGTCACCGGGGAGCTGTTTTTT.

The sample holds many counts of this clonotype. The chain carries TRBV30 and TRBJ2-6; TRBD1 aligns across 11 bases. V was pared by 3 bases and J by 3 bases, with 7 bases of the junction left unmatched. The length of the CDR3 is 17 residues. Germline V lookup: CDR1 GTSNPN, CDR2 SVGIG (reference sequence). This chain's CDR3 is CAWRHRDRGYGANVLTF. The DNA of the CDR3 is TGTGCCTGGAGACACCGGGACAGGGGGTATGGGGCCAACGTCCTGACTTTC. Full variable domain (missing parts from reference TRBV30 and TRBJ2-6): SQTIHQWPATLVQPVGSPLSLECTVEGTSNPNLYWYRQAAGRGLQLLFYSVGIGQISSEVPQNLSASRPQDRQFILSSKKLLLSDSGFYLCAWRHRDRGYGANVLTFGAGSRLTVL.